One and the same sample provided the 21 T cell receptor beta chains below, sequenced in a study of regulatory T cells in long-lasting Graves disease. HTBI primers from iRepertoire and Arm-PCR of CDR3 regions yielded the TCR beta libraries. TCRdb recomputed calls from the multiplex PCR reads with MiXCR, one row per CDR3 protein. The sample consists of about 520,000 distinct CDR3 sequences, approximately 12% of them appearing once. As to time point: newly diagnosed GD, antithyroid drugs for less than 3 months. There was RNA extracted from PBMCs, and the TCR library was made from it. The same data also went into a second study, on T cells in Graves' hyperthyroidism and ophthalmopathy.

The starting material was peripheral blood mononuclear cells (PBMCs), obtained at new diagnosis, from a patient treated with antithyroid drugs. All receptors come from a young woman with Graves disease.

The J gene is TRBJ2-1, the V gene TRBV4-3, with TRBD2 matching over 16 bases. The germline gives CDR1 LGHNA, CDR2 YSLEER. The CDR3 extends over 19 amino acids. The junction had 7 bases not matched to a gene; V was cut back by 3 bases and J by 2 bases. The CDR3 DNA reads TGCGCCAGCAGCCATCCCGGGACTAGCGGGAGGGTCCCCTACAATGAGCAGTTCTTC. This codes for CASSHPGTSGRVPYNEQFF.

This clonotype came up many times. The DNA for the CDR3 is TGTGCCAGCATCGGAGCGGGGGCGGCCGGGGAGCTGTTTTTT. Protein: CASIGAGAAGELFF. This chain connects TRBV2 to TRBJ2-2; TRBD2 matches 8 bases. The germline V gene has CDR1 SNHLY and CDR2 FYNNEI. The CDR3 sequence is 14 residues long. J lost 6 bases, V lost 7 bases, and 7 bases had no gene match.

This rearrangement joins TRBV10-2 to TRBJ2-7; 11 positions match TRBD2. V gave up 6 bases and J gave up 0 bases; unmatched junction bases: 4. This CDR3 is built from 15 residues. Germline loops: CDR1 WSHSY, CDR2 SAAADI. The CDR3 coding sequence is TGCGCCAGCAGACTAACTAGCGGGGGCTCCTACGAGCAGTACTTC. This translates into CASRLTSGGSYEQYF.

This sequence joins TRBV7-3 and TRBJ2-2, with 9 bases matching TRBD1. The CDR3 sequence is 15 residues long. V was clipped by 5 bases and J by 5 bases; unmatched bases: 6. Germline CDR1 reads SGHTA; CDR2 reads FQGTGA. CDR3 protein: CASSQGDRATGELFF. DNA of the CDR3: TGTGCCAGCAGCCAAGGGGACAGGGCGACCGGGGAGCTGTTTTTT.

The sample holds a few counts of this clonotype. The CDR3 nucleotides read TGTGCCAGCAGCCCTAAGGGGGGACGGACGTATGGCTACACCTTC. This gives the protein CASSPKGGRTYGYTF. V and J are TRBV6-1 and TRBJ1-2, with TRBD1 as a possible D gene (6 bases). V lost 6 bases to trimming and J lost 5 bases, with 19 bases between them. The CDR3 is 15 amino acids. The germline V gene has CDR1 MNHNS and CDR2 SASEGT.

This clonotype appeared many times. CDR3 amino acids: CSARGFSGSFHNEQFF. As DNA, the CDR3 is TGCAGTGCTAGAGGGTTTAGCGGGAGTTTCCACAATGAGCAGTTCTTC. V is TRBV20-1 and J is TRBJ2-1; 9 positions agree with TRBD2. V lost 1 base, J lost 5 bases, and 9 bases stayed unmatched. The germline V gene encodes CDR1 DFQATT and CDR2 SNEGSKA (reference sequence). This CDR3 region has 16 residues.

This clonotype was counted ten times or more. The genes are TRBV29-1 and TRBJ2-1; tentatively, D is TRBD1 (6 bases). The CDR3 runs 14 residues. The germline gives CDR1 SQVTM, CDR2 ANQGSEA. Trimming removed 0 bases from V and 2 bases from J, with 8 bases in between. The CDR3 here is CSVEDRGAYNEQFF. CDR3 in DNA: TGCAGCGTTGAAGACAGGGGAGCCTACAATGAGCAGTTCTTC.

This chain connects TRBV18 to TRBJ2-7, with a tentative D call TRBD2 (5 bases). The germline CDR1 and CDR2 sequences are KGHSH and LQKENI. This CDR3 is built from 15 residues. V was clipped by 0 bases and J by 0 bases, with 9 bases between them. CDR3 region: CASSPPLRDSYEQYF. The CDR3 nucleotides are TGTGCCAGCTCACCACCGTTGAGGGACTCCTACGAGCAGTACTTC.

This clonotype was observed a handful of times. CDR3 sequence reads: CASSENSGFSYNEQFF. The CDR3 nucleotides are TGTGCCAGCAGCGAGAATAGCGGGTTCTCCTACAATGAGCAGTTCTTC. The chain uses TRBV9 and TRBJ2-1; 7 nucleotides line up with TRBD2. Trimming cost V 3 bases and J 0 bases; bases outside gene matches: 6. Germline V gene sequence: CDR1 SGDLS, CDR2 YYNGEE. The CDR3 has 16 amino acids.

This clonotype was detected many times. The CDR3 is CASTAAYNSPLHF. The CDR3 DNA reads as TGTGCCAGCACCGCAGCCTATAATTCACCCCTCCACTTT. The V and J genes are TRBV28 and TRBJ1-6, with unresolved D. CDR3 length: 13 amino acids. Germline V gives CDR1 MDHEN, CDR2 SYDVKM. Trimming shortened V by 7 bases and J by 2 bases, and 6 bases separated the two germline ends.

A remark on this clonotype: A much larger clone differs by one base, so this may be a read error. The chain is built from TRBV5-1 and TRBJ2-1, with D possibly being TRBD2 (6 bases). The tail of the sequence fits TRBJ2-7 better, so the J call may be wrong. Germline V gene lookup returns CDR1 SGHRS and CDR2 YFSETQ. The CDR3 runs to 17 residues. The CDR3 DNA reads TGCGCCAGCAGGCATGCCGAAATGGGCGGGGTAGGCAATGAGCAGTACTTC. Residues: CASRHAEMGGVGNEQYF.

This clonotype has only a few counts. The CDR3 bases are TGCAGTGCTGTACCCGGGACCCGAAACTCCTACGAGCAGTACTTC. Its translation: CSAVPGTRNSYEQYF. V and J are TRBV20-1 and TRBJ2-5; D may be TRBD1 or TRBD2 (5 bases each). The better agreement between TRBJ2-7 and the DNA end casts doubt on the J call. CDR3 length: 15 residues. Germline CDR1 DFQATT, CDR2 SNEGSKA (reference sequence).

Ten or more counts support this clonotype. CDR3 coding DNA: TGTGCCAGCAGTTTTTGGCAGCAGGAGACCCAGTACTTC. Translated: CASSFWQQETQYF. This sequence joins TRBV12-3 or TRBV12-4 and TRBJ2-5; D ambiguous. The CDR3 has 13 residues. Trimming removed 3 bases from V and 5 bases from J, with 10 bases in between.

Many counts were recorded for this clonotype. J is TRBJ1-5 and V is TRBV27; perhaps TRBD1 as D (5 bases). Trimming removed 7 bases from V and 1 base from J, with 14 bases in between. This CDR3 is 15 amino acids long. CDR1 is MNHEY, CDR2 SMNVEV, per germline (reference sequence). The CDR3 nucleotides are TGTGCCAGCACGCCCAACCCAGGGAGCAATCAGCCCCAGCATTTT. This sequence encodes CASTPNPGSNQPQHF.

This clonotype occurred many times. V gene TRBV20-1 combines with J gene TRBJ2-3; possible D gene TRBD1, 5 bases. From germline, CDR1 is DFQATT and CDR2 SNEGSKA (reference sequence). The CDR3 is 13 residues long. V lost 3 bases, J lost 6 bases, and 13 bases lay in between. CDR3 region: CSASGARVDTQYF. The CDR3 nucleotides read TGCAGTGCTAGTGGGGCCCGGGTGGATACGCAGTATTTT.

This chain joins TRBV5-6 and TRBJ1-2; possibly TRBD1 for D (5 bases). The germline V and J ends were trimmed by 5 bases and 5 bases, with 16 bases remaining between them. The CDR3 contains 14 residues. Germline values: CDR1 SGHDT, CDR2 YYEEEE. The CDR3 DNA sequence: TGTGCCAGCAGGCTGCGAGGGGTTGGGTATGGCTACACCTTC. Residues: CASRLRGVGYGYTF.

The V gene is TRBV7-9, the J gene TRBJ2-1, with D possibly matching TRBD2 (6 bases). Germline values: CDR1 SEHNR, CDR2 FQNEAQ (reference sequence). CDR3 size: 16 residues. The V end was cut by 5 bases, the J end by 4 bases, with 18 bases between. For the CDR3, the DNA is TGTGCCAGCAGCCCACTTAGCGGAGGGAAGTACAATGAGCAGTTCTTC. This translates into CASSPLSGGKYNEQFF.

There are a few counts of this clonotype. The chain has TRBV15 and TRBJ2-4; TRBD2 aligns across 12 bases. The CDR3 runs 19 residues. V lost 5 bases and J lost 7; bases outside the gene matches: 18. The germline CDR1 and CDR2 sequences are LNHNV and YYDKDF (reference sequence). This CDR3 is CATSRAGVMTSGSTNIQYF. The DNA of the CDR3 is TGTGCCACCAGCCGGGCAGGGGTCATGACTAGCGGGAGTACTAACATTCAGTACTTC.

This clonotype occurred a few times. Here the CDR3 DNA reads TGTGCCAGCAGTGAAGGATACTTGAGGGCTTTCTTT. This gives the protein CASSEGYLRAFF. The chain links TRBV6-1 to TRBJ1-1; the D is unclear. Trimming cost V 1 base and J 11 bases, with 11 bases left between them. Germline CDR1 is MNHNS and CDR2 is SASEGT. The length of the CDR3 is 12 residues.

Ten or more counts support this clonotype. The chain is built from TRBV6-1 and TRBJ2-2; 9 bases are a match to TRBD1. This CDR3 region has 13 residues. J was trimmed by 6 bases and V by 7 bases; bases with no gene match: 3. CDR1 is MNHNS and CDR2 is SASEGT in the germline V gene. CDR3 DNA sequence: TGTGCCAGCAAGGGACAGGGTGCCGGGGAGCTGTTTTTT. This translates into CASKGQGAGELFF.

Concerning this clonotype itself: The junction shows a germline mismatch at one end, possibly a read error. This sequence joins TRBV2 and TRBJ2-7, with TRBD2 identical over 11 bases. This CDR3 has 19 amino acids. Germline V gene data show CDR1 as SNHLY and CDR2 as FYNNEI. CDR3 loop: CAGSPSTSGRPPGSYEQYF. As DNA, the CDR3 is TGTGCCGGCAGTCCCTCTACTAGCGGGAGACCCCCAGGCTCCTACGAGCAGTACTTC.